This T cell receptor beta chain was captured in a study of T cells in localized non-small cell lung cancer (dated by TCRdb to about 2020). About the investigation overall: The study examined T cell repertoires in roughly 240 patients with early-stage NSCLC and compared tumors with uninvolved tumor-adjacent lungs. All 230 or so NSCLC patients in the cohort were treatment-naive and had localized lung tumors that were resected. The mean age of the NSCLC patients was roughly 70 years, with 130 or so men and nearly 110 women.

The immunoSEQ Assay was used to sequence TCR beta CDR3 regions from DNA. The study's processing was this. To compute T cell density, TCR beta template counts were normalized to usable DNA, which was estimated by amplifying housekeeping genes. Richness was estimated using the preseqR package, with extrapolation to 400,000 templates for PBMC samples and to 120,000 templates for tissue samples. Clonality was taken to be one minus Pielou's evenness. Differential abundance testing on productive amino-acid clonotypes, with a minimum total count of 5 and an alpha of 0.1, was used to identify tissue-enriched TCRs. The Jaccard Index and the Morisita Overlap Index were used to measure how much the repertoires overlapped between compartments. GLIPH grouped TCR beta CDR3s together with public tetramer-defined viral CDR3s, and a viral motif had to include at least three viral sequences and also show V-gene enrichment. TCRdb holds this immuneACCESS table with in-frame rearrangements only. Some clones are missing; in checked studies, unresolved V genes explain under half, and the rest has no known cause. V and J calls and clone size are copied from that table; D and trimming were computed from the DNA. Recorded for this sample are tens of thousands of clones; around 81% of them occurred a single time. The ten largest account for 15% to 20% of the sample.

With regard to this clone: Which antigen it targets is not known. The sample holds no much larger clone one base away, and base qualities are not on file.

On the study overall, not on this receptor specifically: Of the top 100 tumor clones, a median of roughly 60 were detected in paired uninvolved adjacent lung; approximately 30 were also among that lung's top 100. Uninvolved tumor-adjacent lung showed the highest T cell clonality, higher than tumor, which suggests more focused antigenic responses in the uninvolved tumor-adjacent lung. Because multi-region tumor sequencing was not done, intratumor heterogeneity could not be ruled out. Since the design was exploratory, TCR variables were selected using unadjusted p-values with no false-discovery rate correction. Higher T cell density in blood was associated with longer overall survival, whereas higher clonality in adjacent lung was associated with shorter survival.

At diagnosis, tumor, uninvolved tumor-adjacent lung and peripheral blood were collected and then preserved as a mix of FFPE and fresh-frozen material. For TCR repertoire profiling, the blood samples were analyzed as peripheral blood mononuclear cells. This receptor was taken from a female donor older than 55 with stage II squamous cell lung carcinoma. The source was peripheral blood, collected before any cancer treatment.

The nucleotide sequence reads TGCGCCAGCAGCGGTGGACAGGGGGCGCGGATGGGCACTGAAGCTTTCTTT. It encodes CASSGGQGARMGTEAFF. The V and J segments used are TRBV5-1 and TRBJ1-1, with 11 bases aligning to TRBD1. The CDR3 starts with the cysteine, ends with the phenylalanine, and has 17 residues. Here the CDR3 DNA is all that survives: 51 bases in frame from base 1. Trimming takes 4 bases off V and 4 bases off J; junction bases not matched to a gene: 12. Per the germline V gene, SGHRS is the CDR1 and YFSETQ is the CDR2.